This entry concerns a single TCR beta chain. This specimen comes from a study of CD8 T cells in Susac syndrome. This CDR3 comprises 13 residues. Germline V gene data show CDR1 as DFQATT and CDR2 as SNEGSKA (reference sequence). V gave up 3 bases and J gave up 3 bases; unmatched junction bases: 4. About 0.5 to 1 ug RNA was reverse transcribed with random hexamers. Coverage of TCR beta CDR3 amplification by immunoSEQ multiplex PCR extended to 54 Vbeta and 13 Jbeta. TCRdb processed the immunoSEQ multiplex PCR reads anew with MiXCR; each CDR3 protein has one entry. The sample consists of under 200,000 distinct CDR3 sequences, around 94% of them appearing once.

Sequenced sample: CD4+ T cells from PBMCs. The V gene is TRBV20-1, the J gene TRBJ2-7; TRBD2 agrees at 8 bases. This TCR was sampled from a human donor in good health. CDR3: CSASGSGVYEQYF. The CDR3, as DNA: TGCAGTGCTAGCGGTAGCGGGGTCTACGAGCAGTACTTC.